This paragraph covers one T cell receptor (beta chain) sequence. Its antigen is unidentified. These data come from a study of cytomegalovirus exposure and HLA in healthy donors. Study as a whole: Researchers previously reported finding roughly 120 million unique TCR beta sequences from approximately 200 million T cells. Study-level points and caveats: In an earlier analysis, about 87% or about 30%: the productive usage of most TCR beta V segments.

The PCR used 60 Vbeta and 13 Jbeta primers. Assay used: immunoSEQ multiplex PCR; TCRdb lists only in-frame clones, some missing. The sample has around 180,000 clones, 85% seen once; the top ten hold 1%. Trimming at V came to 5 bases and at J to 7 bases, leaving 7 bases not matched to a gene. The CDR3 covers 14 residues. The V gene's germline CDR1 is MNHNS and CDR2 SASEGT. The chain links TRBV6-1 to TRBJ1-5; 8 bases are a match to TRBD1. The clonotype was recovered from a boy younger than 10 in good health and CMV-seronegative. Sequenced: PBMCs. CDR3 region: CASSPGQGRQPQHF. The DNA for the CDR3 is TGTGCCAGCAGTCCTGGACAGGGACGGCAGCCCCAGCATTTT.